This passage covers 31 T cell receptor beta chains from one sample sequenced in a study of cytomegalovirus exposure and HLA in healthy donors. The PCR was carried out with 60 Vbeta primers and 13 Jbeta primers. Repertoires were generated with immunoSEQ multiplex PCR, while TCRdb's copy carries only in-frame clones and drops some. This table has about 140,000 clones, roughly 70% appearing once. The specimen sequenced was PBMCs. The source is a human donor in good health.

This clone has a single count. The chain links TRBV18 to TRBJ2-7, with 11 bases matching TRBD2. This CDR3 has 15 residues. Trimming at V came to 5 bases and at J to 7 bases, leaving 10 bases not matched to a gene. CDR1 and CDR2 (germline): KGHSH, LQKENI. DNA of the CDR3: TGTGCCAGCTCATCTGCGACTAGCGGGACGGGAGAGCAGTACTTC. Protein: CASSSATSGTGEQYF.

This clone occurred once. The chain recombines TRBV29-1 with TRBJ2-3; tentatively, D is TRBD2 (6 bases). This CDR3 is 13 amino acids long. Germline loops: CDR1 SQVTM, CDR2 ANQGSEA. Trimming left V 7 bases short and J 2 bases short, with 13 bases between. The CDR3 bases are TGCAGCGCAAGCGGGTCTAACACAGATACGCAGTATTTT. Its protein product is CSASGSNTDTQYF.

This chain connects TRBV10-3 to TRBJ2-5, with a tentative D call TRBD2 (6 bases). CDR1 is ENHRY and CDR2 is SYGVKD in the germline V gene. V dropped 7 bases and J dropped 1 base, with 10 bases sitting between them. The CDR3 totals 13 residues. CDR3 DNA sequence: TGTGCCATCATGGAGGGGACCCAAGAGACCCAGTACTTC. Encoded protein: CAIMEGTQETQYF.

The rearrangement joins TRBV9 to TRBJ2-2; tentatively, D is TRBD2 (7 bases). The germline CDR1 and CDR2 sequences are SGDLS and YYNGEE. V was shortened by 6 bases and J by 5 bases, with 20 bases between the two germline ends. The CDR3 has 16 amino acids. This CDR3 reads CASTGVGGRRTGELFF. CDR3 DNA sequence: TGTGCCAGCACCGGTGTCGGGGGGCGAAGGACCGGGGAGCTGTTTTTT.

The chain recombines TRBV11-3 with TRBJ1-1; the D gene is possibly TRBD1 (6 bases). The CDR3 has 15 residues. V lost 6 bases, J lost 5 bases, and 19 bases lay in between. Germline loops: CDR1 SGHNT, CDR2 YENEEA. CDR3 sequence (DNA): TGTGCCAGCAGTACGGGTACAGGGTTCAATACTGAAGCTTTCTTT. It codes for CASSTGTGFNTEAFF.

The CDR3 region is CASSRLGLAGGQETQYF. Written as DNA, the CDR3 is TGCGCCAGCAGCCGCCTGGGGCTAGCGGGAGGCCAAGAGACCCAGTACTTC. This rearrangement joins TRBV4-1 to TRBJ2-5; 11 bases are shared with TRBD2. Unmatched junction bases numbered 8, after V lost 4 bases and J lost 1 base. Per the germline V gene, CDR1 is MGHRA and CDR2 is YSYEKL. The CDR3 runs to 17 residues.

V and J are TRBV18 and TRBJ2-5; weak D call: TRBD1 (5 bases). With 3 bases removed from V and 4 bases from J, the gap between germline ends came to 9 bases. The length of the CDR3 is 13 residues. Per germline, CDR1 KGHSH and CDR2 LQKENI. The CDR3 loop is CASSPRQRETQYF. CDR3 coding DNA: TGTGCCAGCTCACCGAGACAGAGAGAGACCCAGTACTTC.

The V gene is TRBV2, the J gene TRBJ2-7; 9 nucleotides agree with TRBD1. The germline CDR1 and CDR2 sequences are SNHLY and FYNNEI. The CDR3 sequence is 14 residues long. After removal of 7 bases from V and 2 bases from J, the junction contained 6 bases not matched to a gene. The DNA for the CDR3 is TGTGCCAGCAATCCGGGACAGGGTACCTACGAGCAGTACTTC. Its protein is CASNPGQGTYEQYF. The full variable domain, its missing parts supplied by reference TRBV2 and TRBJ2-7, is EPEVTQTPSHQVTQMGQEVILRCVPISNHLYFYWYRQILGQKVEFLVSFYNNEISEKSEIFDDQFSVERPDGSNFTLKIRSTKLEDSAMYFCASNPGQGTYEQYFGPGTRLTVT.

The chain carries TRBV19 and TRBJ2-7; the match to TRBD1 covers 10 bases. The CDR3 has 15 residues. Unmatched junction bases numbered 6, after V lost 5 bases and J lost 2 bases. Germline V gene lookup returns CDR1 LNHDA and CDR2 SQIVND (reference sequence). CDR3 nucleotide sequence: TGTGCCAGTAGTTCTTGGGACAGGGGCACCTACGAGCAGTACTTC. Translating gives CASSSWDRGTYEQYF.

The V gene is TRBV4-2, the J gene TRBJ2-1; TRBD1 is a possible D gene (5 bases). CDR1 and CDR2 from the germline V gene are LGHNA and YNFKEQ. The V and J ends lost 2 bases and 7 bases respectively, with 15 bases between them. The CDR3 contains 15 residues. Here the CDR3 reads CASSQNPKDINEQFF. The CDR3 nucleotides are TGTGCCAGCAGCCAAAATCCTAAGGACATAAATGAGCAGTTCTTC.

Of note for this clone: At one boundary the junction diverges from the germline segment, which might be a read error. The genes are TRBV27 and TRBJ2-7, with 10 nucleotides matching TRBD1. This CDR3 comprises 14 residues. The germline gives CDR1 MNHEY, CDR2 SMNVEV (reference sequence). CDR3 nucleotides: TGTGCCAGCAGTCCCCGGGACAGGGGCTACGAGCAGCACTTC. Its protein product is CASSPRDRGYEQHF.

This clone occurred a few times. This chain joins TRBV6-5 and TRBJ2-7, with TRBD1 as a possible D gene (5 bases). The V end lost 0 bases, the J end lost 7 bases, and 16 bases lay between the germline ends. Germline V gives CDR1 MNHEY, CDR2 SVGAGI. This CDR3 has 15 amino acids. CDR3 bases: TGTGCCAGCAGTTACTCCTTCCAGGGCCTGGGGGAGCAGTACTTC. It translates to CASSYSFQGLGEQYF.

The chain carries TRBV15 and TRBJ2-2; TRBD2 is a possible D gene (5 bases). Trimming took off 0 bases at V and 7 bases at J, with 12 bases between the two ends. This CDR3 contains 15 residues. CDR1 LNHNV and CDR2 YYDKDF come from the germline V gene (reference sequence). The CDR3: CATSRDKGAGGELFF. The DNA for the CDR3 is TGTGCCACCAGCAGAGATAAGGGCGCGGGCGGGGAGCTGTTTTTT.

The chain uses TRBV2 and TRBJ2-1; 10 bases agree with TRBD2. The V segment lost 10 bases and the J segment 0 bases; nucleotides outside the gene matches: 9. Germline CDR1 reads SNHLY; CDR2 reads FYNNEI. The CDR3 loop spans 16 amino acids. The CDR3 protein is CAKASGGSSSYNEQFF. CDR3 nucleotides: TGTGCCAAGGCTAGCGGGGGATCGAGCTCCTACAATGAGCAGTTCTTC.

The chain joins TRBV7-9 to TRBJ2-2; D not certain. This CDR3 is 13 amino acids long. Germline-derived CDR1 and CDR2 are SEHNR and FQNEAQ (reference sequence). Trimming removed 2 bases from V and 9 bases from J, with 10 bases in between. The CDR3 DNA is TGTGCCAGCAGCTTATCTGAGTTCCGGGAGCTGTTTTTT. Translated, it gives CASSLSEFRELFF.

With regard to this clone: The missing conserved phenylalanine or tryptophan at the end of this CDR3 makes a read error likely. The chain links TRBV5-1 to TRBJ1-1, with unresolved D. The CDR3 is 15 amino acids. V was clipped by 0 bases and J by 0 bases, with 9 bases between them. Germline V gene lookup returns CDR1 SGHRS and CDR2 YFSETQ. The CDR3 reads CASSLDGRMNTEAFS. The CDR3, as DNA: TGCGCCAGCAGCTTGGATGGGCGTATGAACACTGAAGCTTTCTCT.

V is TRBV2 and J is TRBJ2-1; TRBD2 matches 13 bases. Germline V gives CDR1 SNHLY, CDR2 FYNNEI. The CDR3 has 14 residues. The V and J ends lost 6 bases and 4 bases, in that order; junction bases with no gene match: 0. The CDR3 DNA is TGTGCCAGCAGGGGACTAGCGGGGTACAATGAGCAGTTCTTC. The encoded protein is CASRGLAGYNEQFF.

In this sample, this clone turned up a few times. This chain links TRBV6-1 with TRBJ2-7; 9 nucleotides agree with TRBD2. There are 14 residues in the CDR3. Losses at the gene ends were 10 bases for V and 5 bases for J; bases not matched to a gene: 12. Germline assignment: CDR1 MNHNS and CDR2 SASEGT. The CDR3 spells CATTQSSGRNEQYF. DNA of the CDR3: TGTGCCACCACTCAGAGTAGCGGGAGAAACGAGCAGTACTTC.

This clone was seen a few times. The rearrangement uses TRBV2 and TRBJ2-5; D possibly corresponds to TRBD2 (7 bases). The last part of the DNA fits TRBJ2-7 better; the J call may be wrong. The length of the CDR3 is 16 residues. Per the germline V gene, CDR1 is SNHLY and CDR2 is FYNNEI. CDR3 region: CASSEVRGRGIYEQYF. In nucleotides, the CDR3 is TGTGCCAGCAGTGAAGTTAGAGGGAGGGGGATCTACGAGCAGTACTTC.

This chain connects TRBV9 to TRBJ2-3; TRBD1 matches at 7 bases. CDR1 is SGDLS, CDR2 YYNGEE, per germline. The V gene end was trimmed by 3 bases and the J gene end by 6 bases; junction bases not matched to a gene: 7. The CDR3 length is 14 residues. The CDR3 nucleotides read TGTGCCAGCAGCGAGGGAATCAGGGGGGATACGCAGTATTTT. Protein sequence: CASSEGIRGDTQYF. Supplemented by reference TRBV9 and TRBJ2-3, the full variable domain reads DSGVTQTPKHLITATGQRVTLRCSPRSGDLSVYWYQQSLDQGLQFLIQYYNGEERAKGNILERFSAQQFPDLHSELNLSSLELGDSALYFCASSEGIRGDTQYFGPGTRLTVL.

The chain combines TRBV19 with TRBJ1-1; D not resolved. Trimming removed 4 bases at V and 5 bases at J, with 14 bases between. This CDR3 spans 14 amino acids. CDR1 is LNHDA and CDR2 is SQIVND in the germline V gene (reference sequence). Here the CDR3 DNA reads TGTGCCAGTAGTAACGTCCCTCCAGGAACTGAAGCTTTCTTT. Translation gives CASSNVPPGTEAFF.

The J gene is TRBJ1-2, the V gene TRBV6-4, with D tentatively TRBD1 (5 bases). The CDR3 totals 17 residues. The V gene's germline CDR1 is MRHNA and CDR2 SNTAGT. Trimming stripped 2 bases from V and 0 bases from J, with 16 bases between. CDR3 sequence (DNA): TGTGCCAGCAGTGACCGGCAGGGCACAACATCTAACTATGGCTACACCTTC. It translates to CASSDRQGTTSNYGYTF.

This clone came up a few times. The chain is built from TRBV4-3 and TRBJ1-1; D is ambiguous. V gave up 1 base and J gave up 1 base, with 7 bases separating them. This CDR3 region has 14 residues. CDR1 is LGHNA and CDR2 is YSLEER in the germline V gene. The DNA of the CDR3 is TGCGCCAGCAGCCAAGTAGGAGCGAACACTGAAGCTTTCTTT. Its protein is CASSQVGANTEAFF.

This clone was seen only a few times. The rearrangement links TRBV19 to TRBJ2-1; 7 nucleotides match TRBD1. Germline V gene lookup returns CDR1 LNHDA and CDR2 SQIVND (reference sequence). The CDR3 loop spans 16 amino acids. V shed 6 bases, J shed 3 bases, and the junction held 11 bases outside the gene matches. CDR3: CASSPTSQGVYNEQFF. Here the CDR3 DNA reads TGTGCCAGTAGCCCAACTTCGCAGGGGGTCTACAATGAGCAGTTCTTC.

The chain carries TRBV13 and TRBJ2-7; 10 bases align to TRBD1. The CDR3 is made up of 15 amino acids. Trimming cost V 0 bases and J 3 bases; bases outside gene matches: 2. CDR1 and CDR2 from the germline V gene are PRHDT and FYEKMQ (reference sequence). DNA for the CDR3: TGTGCCAGCAGCTTAGGTTGGACAGGGGGCTACGAGCAGTACTTC. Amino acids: CASSLGWTGGYEQYF.

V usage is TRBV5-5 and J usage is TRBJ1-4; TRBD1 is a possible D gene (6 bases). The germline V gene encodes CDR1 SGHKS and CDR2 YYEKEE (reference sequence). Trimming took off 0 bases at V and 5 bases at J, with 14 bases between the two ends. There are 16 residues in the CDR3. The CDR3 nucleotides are TGTGCCAGCAGCTTGGGGACACAGGGTAGGAATGAAAAACTGTTTTTT. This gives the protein CASSLGTQGRNEKLFF.

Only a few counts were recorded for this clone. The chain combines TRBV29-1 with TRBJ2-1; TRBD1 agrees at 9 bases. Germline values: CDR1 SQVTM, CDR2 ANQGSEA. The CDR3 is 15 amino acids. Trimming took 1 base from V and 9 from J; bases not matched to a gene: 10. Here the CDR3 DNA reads TGCAGCGTTGAAGGGGGACAGGGCCTTCGGGGTGAGCAGTTCTTC. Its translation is CSVEGGQGLRGEQFF.

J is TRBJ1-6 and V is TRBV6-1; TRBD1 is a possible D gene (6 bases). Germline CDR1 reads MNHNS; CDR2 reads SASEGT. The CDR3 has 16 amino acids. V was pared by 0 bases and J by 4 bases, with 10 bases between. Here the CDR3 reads CASSEAARGYNSPLHF. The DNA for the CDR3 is TGTGCCAGCAGTGAAGCAGCCAGGGGATATAATTCACCCCTCCACTTT.

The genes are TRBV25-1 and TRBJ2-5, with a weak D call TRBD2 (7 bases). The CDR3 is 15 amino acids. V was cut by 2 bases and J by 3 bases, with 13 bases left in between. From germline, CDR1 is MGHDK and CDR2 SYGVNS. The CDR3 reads CASSERGGNKETQYF. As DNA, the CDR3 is TGTGCCAGCAGTGAAAGGGGGGGGAACAAAGAGACCCAGTACTTC.

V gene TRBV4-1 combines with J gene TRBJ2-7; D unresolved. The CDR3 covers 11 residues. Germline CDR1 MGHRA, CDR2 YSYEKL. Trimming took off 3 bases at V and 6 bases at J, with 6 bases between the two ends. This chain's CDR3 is CASSHGGEQYF. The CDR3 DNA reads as TGCGCCAGCAGCCACGGCGGCGAGCAGTACTTC.

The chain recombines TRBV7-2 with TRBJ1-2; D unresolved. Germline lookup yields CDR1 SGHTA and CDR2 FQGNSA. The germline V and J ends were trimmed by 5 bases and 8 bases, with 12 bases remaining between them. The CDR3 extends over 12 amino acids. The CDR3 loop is CASSPQPGGYTF. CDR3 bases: TGTGCCAGCAGCCCCCAGCCAGGAGGCTACACCTTC. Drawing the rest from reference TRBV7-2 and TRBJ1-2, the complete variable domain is GAGVSQSPSNKVTEKGKDVELRCDPISGHTALYWYRQSLGQGLEFLIYFQGNSAPDKSGLPSDRFSAERTGGSVSTLTIQRTQQEDSAVYLCASSPQPGGYTFGSGTRLTVV.